Sequencing of this T cell receptor (beta chain) was carried out in a study of beta chain features in type 1 diabetes. Sequencing targeted expressed TCRB transcripts, as all isolated RNA had been reverse transcribed. Only in-frame clones appear in the TCRdb table, and some are missing; sequencing was by immunoSEQ multiplex PCR. The data hold over 700,000 clones, with about 17% observed a single time. The table lists this clone with a few counts. The CDR3 covers 15 residues. Germline-derived CDR1 and CDR2 are SEHNR and FQNEAQ (reference sequence). V was cut by 1 base and J by 4 bases, with 12 bases left in between.

The specimen sequenced was naive CD4+ T cells from blood. The TCR originated in a woman aged 18 to 35 in good health. V is TRBV7-9 and J is TRBJ2-3; no definite D call. The CDR3 loop reads CASSLVAASSDTQYF. CDR3 nucleotides: TGTGCCAGCAGCTTAGTGGCGGCTTCGTCAGATACGCAGTATTTT. The entire variable domain, with the rest obtained from reference TRBV7-9 and TRBJ2-3, is as follows: DTGVSQNPRHKITKRGQNVTFRCDPISEHNRLYWYRQTLGQGPEFLTYFQNEAQLEKSRLLSDRFSAERPKGSFSTLEIQRTEQGDSAMYLCASSLVAASSDTQYFGPGTRLTVL.